This TCR beta chain was obtained from a study of T cell clones after liver transplantation. Study at large: Tolerant meant at least one year fully off immunosuppression without liver enzymes above twice normal.

Notes on the study in general: In a couple of subjects, few donor cells limited the measurable donor-reactive repertoire. A larger donor-reactive than third-party decline suggested partial antigen-specific deletion.

The CDR3 is 17 amino acids. Germline CDR1 reads LNHDA; CDR2 reads SQIVND (reference sequence). V shed 6 bases and J 3 bases; nucleotides not matched to a gene: 12. In the case of this clone: What it binds is unknown.

Profiled with immunoSEQ multiplex PCR; TCRdb holds only in-frame clones, not every one. The table records about 15,000 clones, around 90% of them present only once. Sequenced here: CD8+ T cells from blood, sampled before liver transplant. This chain connects TRBV19 to TRBJ1-1; 11 bases match TRBD1. This receptor was obtained from a human donor who received a liver transplant. The CDR3, as DNA: TGTGCCAGTAGCAAGACCTGGACAGGGGGCGCCGACACTGAAGCTTTCTTT. This codes for CASSKTWTGGADTEAFF. The full variable domain, completed using reference TRBV19 and TRBJ1-1, is DGGITQSPKYLFRKEGQNVTLSCEQNLNHDAMYWYRQDPGQGLRLIYYSQIVNDFQKGDIAEGYSVSREKKESFPLTVTSAQKNPTAFYLCASSKTWTGGADTEAFFGQGTRLTVV.